The 32 T cell receptor beta chains listed next were all sequenced from one sample in a study of post-analysis software for immune sequencing data. Study findings and constraints: In patients, about five TRBV segments were more frequent than in controls, with TRBV5-6, TRBV5-1 and TRBV20-1 among them.

The antigens these receptors bind are not known. cDNA libraries of TCR beta carried unique molecular identifiers. TCRdb independently ran MiXCR on the PCR reads; one entry per CDR3 protein. The sample consists of 650,000 to 900,000 distinct CDR3 sequences, roughly 46% of them appearing once. The sample comprised blood. These receptors were obtained from a girl aged 10 to 17 with multiple sclerosis.

This clonotype was found a few times. The gene calls are TRBV29-1 and TRBJ1-1, with 9 bases fitting TRBD1. This CDR3 has 13 residues. V shed 7 bases, J shed 1 base, and the junction held 4 bases outside the gene matches. Germline V CDR1 and CDR2: SQVTM, ANQGSEA. CDR3 loop: CSGDREQNTEAFF. The CDR3 DNA follows: TGCAGCGGGGACAGGGAACAGAACACTGAAGCTTTCTTT.

This sequence joins TRBV5-1 and TRBJ1-4; unclear D gene. Germline V lookup: CDR1 SGHRS, CDR2 YFSETQ. CDR3 length equals 14 residues. Trimming removed 2 bases at V and 5 bases at J, with 10 bases between. CDR3 sequence reads: CASSLMSANEKLFF. The CDR3 coding sequence is TGCGCCAGCAGCTTAATGTCAGCAAATGAAAAACTGTTTTTT.

This clonotype was counted only a few times. CDR3 residues: CASSPGLLRETQYF. The CDR3 DNA sequence: TGCGCCAGCAGCCCGGGATTACTCCGGGAGACCCAGTACTTC. The chain joins TRBV5-1 to TRBJ2-5; possibly TRBD2 for D (5 bases). Trimming removed 4 bases at V and 5 bases at J, with 15 bases between. The germline CDR1 and CDR2 sequences are SGHRS and YFSETQ. CDR3 length equals 14 residues.

This clonotype was counted between two and nine times. Here the CDR3 reads CASSQPGGDDGYTF. Here the CDR3 DNA reads TGCGCCAGCAGCCAACCAGGGGGCGACGATGGCTACACCTTC. The chain joins TRBV4-1 to TRBJ1-2; 8 bases match TRBD1. The CDR3 is 14 residues long. CDR1 is MGHRA, CDR2 YSYEKL, per germline. Trimming cost V 2 bases and J 6 bases; bases outside gene matches: 5.

The chain joins TRBV4-2 to TRBJ2-4; perhaps TRBD1 as D (6 bases). V lost 1 base to trimming and J lost 1 base, with 11 bases between them. Germline assignment: CDR1 LGHNA and CDR2 YNFKEQ. This CDR3 is built from 16 residues. CDR3 bases: TGTGCCAGCAGCCAAGGTCAAGACAGGGCCAAAAACATTCAGTACTTC. Amino acid sequence: CASSQGQDRAKNIQYF.

The chain joins TRBV11-2 to TRBJ2-5; TRBD2 might be the D (7 bases). CDR3 size: 15 residues. The V gene lost 2 bases and the J gene lost 4 bases, with 14 bases spanning the gap. Germline V lookup: CDR1 SGHAT, CDR2 FQNNGV. The CDR3 sequence: CASSLTGRGGETQYF. CDR3 DNA: TGTGCCAGCAGCTTAACAGGGAGGGGAGGAGAGACCCAGTACTTC. Together with reference TRBV11-2 and TRBJ2-5, the CDR3 gives the full variable domain: EAGVAQSPRYKIIEKRQSVAFWCNPISGHATLYWYQQILGQGPKLLIQFQNNGVVDDSQLPKDRFSAERLKGVDSTLKIQPAKLEDSAVYLCASSLTGRGGETQYFGPGTRLLVL.

The chain combines TRBV4-3 with TRBJ2-3, with a weak D call TRBD2 (6 bases). The V and J ends lost 0 bases and 10 bases respectively, with 17 bases between them. Per the germline V gene, CDR1 is LGHNA and CDR2 is YSLEER. This CDR3 is 15 amino acids long. The CDR3 sequence is CASSQDRGVPGAQYF. The CDR3 bases are TGCGCCAGCAGCCAAGATCGCGGGGTCCCGGGAGCGCAGTATTTT.

Many counts were recorded for this clonotype. V gene TRBV29-1 combines with J gene TRBJ2-7; D might be TRBD2 (6 bases). Per germline, CDR1 SQVTM and CDR2 ANQGSEA. V was shortened by 4 bases and J by 7 bases, with 14 bases between the two germline ends. The CDR3 runs 12 residues. The CDR3 here is CSVVPSAGEQYF. The CDR3 DNA sequence: TGCAGCGTTGTCCCTTCCGCGGGGGAGCAGTACTTC.

The chain couples TRBV20-1 to TRBJ1-2; D not certain. V shed 4 bases and J shed 4 bases, with 10 bases lying between them. The germline gives CDR1 DFQATT, CDR2 SNEGSKA (reference sequence). The CDR3 contains 12 residues. The CDR3: CSANEWAYGYTF. CDR3 nucleotides: TGCAGTGCTAATGAATGGGCCTATGGCTACACCTTC.

This clonotype was seen only a few times. CDR3 sequence reads: CASRPRDTEAFF. The CDR3 coding sequence is TGTGCCAGCAGGCCACGGGACACTGAAGCTTTCTTT. The chain couples TRBV12-3 or TRBV12-4 to TRBJ1-1; D gene unclear. This CDR3 has 12 residues. Trimming removed 6 bases from V and 3 bases from J, with 8 bases in between.

This chain connects TRBV28 to TRBJ2-4, with D hard to call. Gene TRBJ2-7 matches the end of the DNA better, so the J call may be wrong. The CDR3 is 11 residues long. The V gene's germline CDR1 is MDHEN and CDR2 SYDVKM. The CDR3 protein is CASSYESEQYF. The CDR3 nucleotides are TGTGCCAGCAGTTACGAGAGCGAGCAGTACTTC.

This sequence joins TRBV12-3 or TRBV12-4 and TRBJ2-1; 7 bases fit TRBD2. V trimming: 7 bases; J trimming: 5 bases; junction bases outside the gene matches: 8. This CDR3 has 14 amino acids. CDR3 region: CASTPGDYNNEQFF. The CDR3 DNA reads TGTGCCAGCACCCCTGGGGACTATAACAATGAGCAGTTCTTC.

CDR3 sequence: CASRPDGTGTYEQYF. The CDR3 DNA is TGTGCCAGCAGACCCGACGGGACAGGGACCTACGAGCAGTACTTC. The chain uses TRBV6-5 and TRBJ2-7; 9 bases fit TRBD1. The germline V gene encodes CDR1 MNHEY and CDR2 SVGAGI. The junction had 8 bases not matched to a gene; V was cut back by 6 bases and J by 2 bases. This CDR3 contains 15 residues.

In this sample, this clonotype turned up a few times. The chain carries TRBV7-2 and TRBJ2-3, with D perhaps matching TRBD2 (5 bases). The V end was cut by 0 bases, the J end by 6 bases, with 13 bases between. CDR3 size: 15 residues. Germline CDR1 SGHTA, CDR2 FQGNSA. CDR3 sequence (DNA): TGTGCCAGCAGCTTAGCCGGCACCGCTAGCGATACGCAGTATTTT. Protein product: CASSLAGTASDTQYF.

This clonotype has just a few counts. This rearrangement joins TRBV12-3 or TRBV12-4 to TRBJ1-3, with D unresolved. V was shortened by 10 bases and J by 3 bases, with 16 bases between the two germline ends. The CDR3 contains 14 residues. The DNA of the CDR3 is TGTGCCACTCTCAGGATTCGAGGTGGAAACACCATATATTTT. Its translation: CATLRIRGGNTIYF.

The rearrangement joins TRBV20-1 to TRBJ2-6, with 8 bases lining up with TRBD1. The CDR3 extends over 16 amino acids. V dropped 3 bases and J dropped 5; count of bases not matched to a gene: 9. Looked up from germline, CDR1 is DFQATT and CDR2 is SNEGSKA (reference sequence). The CDR3 DNA is TGCAGTGCTAGGGACAGGGTGGGTGAGAGGGCCAACGTCCTGACTTTC. It is translated as CSARDRVGERANVLTF.

The CDR3 DNA reads as TGTGCCAGCAGCTCAGGATGGGACAGATGGGCTTTCTTT. Translated: CASSSGWDRWAFF. The rearrangement joins TRBV9 to TRBJ1-1; 7 bases line up with TRBD1. The CDR3 sequence is 13 residues long. J lost 11 bases, V lost 4 bases, and 11 bases had no gene match. Looked up from germline, CDR1 is SGDLS and CDR2 is YYNGEE.

This clonotype was seen a few times. J is TRBJ2-3 and V is TRBV20-1; 9 bases line up with TRBD1. The V gene's germline CDR1 is DFQATT and CDR2 SNEGSKA (reference sequence). V shed 0 bases, J shed 6 bases, and the junction held 7 bases outside the gene matches. The CDR3 spans 15 residues. CDR3 amino acids: CSAREGRQGVDTQYF. CDR3 nucleotides: TGCAGTGCTAGAGAGGGACGACAGGGGGTGGATACGCAGTATTTT.

This clonotype was observed at least ten times. The chain uses TRBV5-5 and TRBJ2-1; possible D gene TRBD2, 6 bases. CDR1 and CDR2 from the germline V gene are SGHKS and YYEKEE (reference sequence). V was pared by 9 bases and J by 4 bases, with 17 bases between. CDR3 length equals 14 residues. CDR3 residues: CATTGTGGYNEQFF. The DNA of the CDR3 is TGTGCCACCACGGGGACCGGAGGGTACAATGAGCAGTTCTTC.

This chain links TRBV12-3 or TRBV12-4 with TRBJ2-3, with 7 positions matching TRBD2. The junction had 7 bases not matched to a gene; V was cut back by 6 bases and J by 1 base. CDR3 size: 15 residues. The CDR3 region is CASRPGGSGTDTQYF. DNA for the CDR3: TGTGCCAGCAGACCCGGCGGGAGCGGCACAGATACGCAGTATTTT.

The chain is built from TRBV6-1 and TRBJ2-3, with D perhaps matching TRBD1 (5 bases). V was shortened by 2 bases and J by 4 bases, with 10 bases between the two germline ends. The V gene's germline CDR1 is MNHNS and CDR2 SASEGT. This CDR3 comprises 14 residues. The CDR3 DNA sequence: TGTGCCAGCAGTGAATGGGCAGGGTCAGATACGCAGTATTTT. Its protein product is CASSEWAGSDTQYF.

This clonotype has a handful of counts. The chain recombines TRBV24-1 with TRBJ2-1; weak D call: TRBD2 (6 bases). Trimming stripped 3 bases from V and 0 bases from J, with 11 bases between. The CDR3 runs 16 residues. Germline loops: CDR1 KGHDR, CDR2 SFDVKD. The CDR3 here is CATSDPGTLSYNEQFF. The CDR3 DNA is TGTGCCACCAGTGATCCCGGGACTCTCTCCTACAATGAGCAGTTCTTC.

The DNA for the CDR3 is TGTGCCAGCAGTGAATCAGGGGGCGGGGATGAGCAGTTCTTC. Its protein product is CASSESGGGDEQFF. The chain carries TRBV25-1 and TRBJ2-1; TRBD1 aligns across 8 bases. The CDR3 spans 14 residues. Germline values: CDR1 MGHDK, CDR2 SYGVNS. After removal of 1 base from V and 8 bases from J, the junction contained 4 bases not matched to a gene.

This clonotype occurred a few times. This chain connects TRBV6-5 to TRBJ2-3, with D perhaps matching TRBD1 (6 bases). The V end was cut by 11 bases, the J end by 6 bases, with 21 bases between. Looked up from germline, CDR1 is MNHEY and CDR2 is SVGAGI. The CDR3 spans 14 residues. CDR3 nucleotides: TGTGCCTCCCACGGTGGACCCCAGGGGGATACGCAGTATTTT. Translated, it gives CASHGGPQGDTQYF.

This clonotype occurred a few times. V and J are TRBV2 and TRBJ1-6, with D uncertain. Trimming stripped 6 bases from V and 9 bases from J, with 18 bases between. Germline V gene lookup returns CDR1 SNHLY and CDR2 FYNNEI. The CDR3 extends over 15 amino acids. The CDR3 DNA follows: TGTGCCAGCAGACCGGATGCGGCTGAACGTTCACCCCTCCACTTT. Translation gives CASRPDAAERSPLHF.

The genes are TRBV21-1 and TRBJ2-5; the table assigns TRBD1, which was not confirmed against the DNA. TRBV21-1 is flagged as a pseudogene. This CDR3 contains 17 residues. CDR3 amino acids: CASSKATGGATLETQYF. The CDR3 DNA sequence: TGTGCCAGCAGCAAAGCAACAGGGGGCGCCACGTTGGAGACCCAGTACTTC.

V is TRBV29-1 and J is TRBJ2-5, with 11 bases identical to TRBD2. The V segment lost 3 bases and the J segment 5 bases; nucleotides outside the gene matches: 14. This CDR3 is built from 17 residues. Germline V gene lookup returns CDR1 SQVTM and CDR2 ANQGSEA. In nucleotides, the CDR3 is TGCAGCGTTGATGGCCTACCGGGACTAGCGGAATGGGAGACCCAGTACTTC. This codes for CSVDGLPGLAEWETQYF.

The chain combines TRBV3-1 with TRBJ1-4; TRBD1 is a possible D gene (5 bases). The CDR3 contains 15 residues. V was shortened by 4 bases and J by 4 bases, with 13 bases between the two germline ends. Germline CDR1 reads LGHDT; CDR2 reads YNNKEL (reference sequence). The chain's CDR3 is CASSPSTARNEKLFF. In DNA, the CDR3 is TGTGCCAGCAGCCCCTCGACAGCGCGTAATGAAAAACTGTTTTTT.

This clonotype showed up just a few times. The rearrangement links TRBV23-1 to TRBJ1-4; D is unresolved. TRBV23-1 has ORF status, its function being uncertain. V shed 7 bases and J shed 0 bases, with 12 bases lying between them. CDR3 length equals 15 residues. The CDR3 sequence is CASIALNATNEKLFF. In DNA form, the CDR3 reads TGCGCCAGCATTGCCCTCAACGCAACTAATGAAAAACTGTTTTTT.

This clonotype showed up just a few times. This chain links TRBV10-3 with TRBJ2-1; D is uncertain. The CDR3 has 13 amino acids. Germline lookup yields CDR1 ENHRY and CDR2 SYGVKD. V shed 0 bases and J shed 6 bases, with 6 bases lying between them. In DNA, the CDR3 is TGTGCCATCAGTGAGTCGGATCCCAATGAGCAGTTCTTC. This sequence encodes CAISESDPNEQFF.

The table lists this clonotype with a few counts. V usage is TRBV20-1 and J usage is TRBJ2-7; D remains ambiguous. The V gene's germline CDR1 is DFQATT and CDR2 SNEGSKA (reference sequence). Trimming took off 3 bases at V and 2 bases at J, with 14 bases between the two ends. There are 14 residues in the CDR3. The CDR3 DNA reads as TGCAGTGCTAGCGAAGGAGATCAAACCTACGAGCAGTACTTC. Residues: CSASEGDQTYEQYF.

The chain combines TRBV6-5 with TRBJ1-1; D ambiguous. Germline lookup yields CDR1 MNHEY and CDR2 SVGAGI. The V and J ends lost 6 bases and 4 bases respectively, with 12 bases between them. The CDR3 totals 13 residues. CDR3 region: CASRRTYGTEAFF. The CDR3, as DNA: TGTGCCAGCAGGCGGACTTATGGCACTGAAGCTTTCTTT.